The 21 T cell receptor beta chains below come from one sample, sequenced in a study of post-analysis software for immune sequencing data. These TCRs are of unknown antigen specificity. General study findings and limits: In patients, five TRBV segments were more frequent than in controls, with TRBV5-6, TRBV5-1 and TRBV20-1 among them.

Every TCR beta cDNA library bore unique molecular identifiers. MiXCR was run by TCRdb on the PCR reads, yielding one entry per CDR3 protein. The data contain hundreds of thousands of distinct CDR3 sequences, more than 50% of them singletons. Sequenced material: blood. The receptors originated from a girl aged 2-10 years with multiple sclerosis.

In this sample, this clonotype turned up a few times. The chain recombines TRBV5-5 with TRBJ2-1, with 10 bases identical to TRBD2. V was clipped by 0 bases and J by 9 bases; unmatched bases: 6. CDR3 size: 15 residues. Germline V gene lookup returns CDR1 SGHKS and CDR2 YYEKEE (reference sequence). The CDR3 protein is CASSLVSGGYSEQFF. Written as DNA, the CDR3 is TGTGCCAGCAGCTTGGTTAGCGGGGGGTATAGTGAGCAGTTCTTC.

This CDR3 is CSVALGEDTQYF. Here the CDR3 DNA reads TGCAGCGTCGCATTGGGGGAGGATACGCAGTATTTT. The chain links TRBV29-1 to TRBJ2-3; D may be TRBD1 or TRBD2 (5 bases each). The V end lost 6 bases, the J end lost 6 bases, and 13 bases lay between the germline ends. Germline CDR1 SQVTM, CDR2 ANQGSEA. This CDR3 has 12 residues.

This chain connects TRBV27 to TRBJ1-1; D is unresolved. Germline V gene sequence: CDR1 MNHEY, CDR2 SMNVEV (reference sequence). This CDR3 is built from 15 residues. Trimming pared 5 bases from V and 1 base from J, leaving 14 bases between. CDR3 nucleotides: TGTGCCAGCAGTGCACGGGGAGGTGGGAACACTGAAGCTTTCTTT. This codes for CASSARGGGNTEAFF.

In the case of this clonotype: A much more abundant neighbour one base away suggests this may be a read error. The J gene is TRBJ2-4, the V gene TRBV20-1, with 8 bases aligning to TRBD1. The CDR3 is made up of 11 amino acids. Germline lookup yields CDR1 DFQATT and CDR2 SNEGSKA (reference sequence). The CDR3: CRARQGNIQYF. CDR3 sequence (DNA): TGCAGGGCTAGACAGGGGAACATTCAGTACTTC.

This sequence joins TRBV5-5 and TRBJ2-5, with 7 bases identical to TRBD1. CDR3 size: 14 residues. V shed 7 bases and J 2 bases; nucleotides not matched to a gene: 8. Per germline, CDR1 SGHKS and CDR2 YYEKEE (reference sequence). The CDR3 nucleotides are TGTGCCAGCTTCCCCGGGACAGTACAAGAGACCCAGTACTTC. As protein: CASFPGTVQETQYF.

This clonotype was counted a few times. This chain joins TRBV2 and TRBJ2-5; 12 positions match TRBD2. The germline gives CDR1 SNHLY, CDR2 FYNNEI. V lost 3 bases to trimming and J lost 5 bases; unmatched junction nucleotides: 13. The CDR3 has 18 amino acids. Written as DNA, the CDR3 is TGTGCCAGCAGTGATAATCCTAGCGGGAGGGGACGAAGGGAGACCCAGTACTTC. It codes for CASSDNPSGRGRRETQYF.

The chain couples TRBV5-1 to TRBJ2-7, with TRBD2 identical over 12 bases. V was clipped by 3 bases and J by 5 bases; unmatched bases: 3. Germline V lookup: CDR1 SGHRS, CDR2 YFSETQ. The CDR3 is 14 residues long. The CDR3 reads CASSSGLAGNEQYF. CDR3 DNA sequence: TGCGCCAGCAGCTCCGGACTAGCGGGAAACGAGCAGTACTTC. Combining the CDR3 with reference TRBV5-1 and TRBJ2-7 gives the whole variable domain KAGVTQTPRYLIKTRGQQVTLSCSPISGHRSVSWYQQTPGQGLQFLFEYFSETQRNKGNFPGRFSGRQFSNSRSEMNVSTLELGDSALYLCASSSGLAGNEQYFGPGTRLTVT.

This clonotype was detected only a few times. This chain connects TRBV12-3 or TRBV12-4 to TRBJ1-5; a possible D gene is TRBD1 (6 bases). The ends were cut back, 6 bases at V and 0 bases at J, with 9 bases in the middle. The CDR3 is 14 amino acids. The DNA for the CDR3 is TGTGCCAGCAGATGGACAGATAGCAATCAGCCCCAGCATTTT. The encoded protein is CASRWTDSNQPQHF.

DNA of the CDR3: TGTGCCAGCAGTTACCCCCTAGCGGAGACGATCTACAATGAGCAGTTCTTC. Translated, it gives CASSYPLAETIYNEQFF. V is TRBV6-2 or TRBV6-3 and J is TRBJ2-1, with 7 bases aligning to TRBD2. CDR1 and CDR2 from the germline V gene are MNHEY and SVGEGT. The CDR3 is 17 residues long. V shed 2 bases and J 3 bases; nucleotides not matched to a gene: 10.

The rearrangement joins TRBV21-1 to TRBJ2-7; TRBD1, the D gene given by the table, was not confirmed from the DNA. TRBV21-1 has pseudogene status. This CDR3 spans 15 amino acids. CDR3 coding DNA: TGTGCCAGCAGCCCTGATGACAGGGCCTCCTACGAGCAGTACTTC. Translation gives CASSPDDRASYEQYF.

In this sample, this clonotype turned up once. The genes are TRBV12-3 or TRBV12-4 and TRBJ2-3; 9 bases match TRBD2. CDR3 length: 15 amino acids. Trimming cost V 5 bases and J 2 bases; bases outside gene matches: 5. The CDR3 bases are TGTGCCAGCAGTGTTCCTAGCGGGGTCACAGATACGCAGTATTTT. Translation gives CASSVPSGVTDTQYF.

This clonotype was seen a single time. This chain connects TRBV11-2 to TRBJ1-1; D gene ambiguous. V was trimmed by 5 bases and J by 1 base, leaving 8 bases between them. Germline lookup yields CDR1 SGHAT and CDR2 FQNNGV. The CDR3 has 13 residues. CDR3: CASSVEQNTEAFF. As DNA, the CDR3 is TGTGCCAGCAGCGTCGAACAGAACACTGAAGCTTTCTTT.

This chain connects TRBV3-1 to TRBJ2-1; 11 positions agree with TRBD2. This CDR3 comprises 19 residues. The V gene end was trimmed by 0 bases and the J gene end by 5 bases; junction bases not matched to a gene: 12. Germline CDR1 is LGHDT and CDR2 is YNNKEL (reference sequence). In nucleotides, the CDR3 is TGTGCCAGCAGCCAAGAGGTTGGTCTTCCGGGACTAGCGGACAATGAGCAGTTCTTC. Its protein product is CASSQEVGLPGLADNEQFF.

This clonotype appeared a few times. J is TRBJ2-1 and V is TRBV29-1; D may correspond to TRBD1 or TRBD2 (5 bases each). The CDR3 consists of 14 residues. Germline V gives CDR1 SQVTM, CDR2 ANQGSEA. Trimming cost V 4 bases and J 10 bases, with 20 bases left between them. As DNA, the CDR3 is TGCAGCGTTGTTCCCATCAGCCAGGGAGAGGAGCAGTTCTTC. Protein: CSVVPISQGEEQFF.

This rearrangement joins TRBV6-6 to TRBJ2-1; TRBD1 might be the D (6 bases). The germline V gene has CDR1 MNHNY and CDR2 SVGAGI (reference sequence). The CDR3 runs 16 residues. The V end lost 3 bases, the J end lost 2 bases, and 14 bases lay between the germline ends. In DNA form, the CDR3 reads TGTGCCAGCAGTTATTCCGACAGGCGACCCTACAATGAGCAGTTCTTC. Its translation: CASSYSDRRPYNEQFF.

The rearrangement joins TRBV20-1 to TRBJ1-1, with D possibly being TRBD1 (6 bases). V was trimmed by 5 bases and J by 0 bases, leaving 16 bases between them. CDR1 DFQATT and CDR2 SNEGSKA come from the germline V gene (reference sequence). This CDR3 region has 15 residues. Written as DNA, the CDR3 is TGCAGTGCTCCGAGAGGGGGACTCATGAACACTGAAGCTTTCTTT. Protein: CSAPRGGLMNTEAFF.

The CDR3: CASRRGGDYGYTF. The CDR3 DNA reads TGTGCTTCAAGAAGGGGGGGAGACTATGGCTACACCTTC. V gene TRBV6-5 combines with J gene TRBJ1-2; D perhaps matches TRBD1 (6 bases). Germline V lookup: CDR1 MNHEY, CDR2 SVGAGI. The CDR3 extends over 13 amino acids.

The V and J genes are TRBV10-3 and TRBJ2-2; the D is unclear. In germline, CDR1 is ENHRY, CDR2 SYGVKD. This CDR3 contains 12 residues. The V end lost 7 bases, the J end lost 8 bases, and 11 bases lay between the germline ends. CDR3: CAINSVPGELFF. CDR3 bases: TGTGCCATCAATTCAGTCCCGGGGGAGCTGTTTTTT.

The chain recombines TRBV7-6 with TRBJ2-3; the match to TRBD2 covers 8 bases. The CDR3 covers 16 residues. J was trimmed by 5 bases and V by 0 bases; bases with no gene match: 7. Germline assignment: CDR1 SGHVS and CDR2 FNYEAQ. CDR3 nucleotides: TGTGCCAGCAGCTTAGCCGGGGGGGCGCTGGGAGATACGCAGTATTTT. It yields the protein CASSLAGGALGDTQYF.

The chain has TRBV6-2 or TRBV6-3 and TRBJ2-6, with D tentatively TRBD1 (5 bases). V lost 5 bases to trimming and J lost 0 bases, with 14 bases between them. The CDR3 covers 17 residues. CDR1 and CDR2 (germline): MNHEY, SVGEGT. This chain's CDR3 is CASSDDPRDSGANVLTF. The CDR3, as DNA: TGTGCCAGCAGTGACGATCCCAGGGACTCTGGGGCCAACGTCCTGACTTTC.

This clonotype was seen only a few times. The rearrangement joins TRBV29-1 to TRBJ2-7, with a tentative D call TRBD1 (6 bases). CDR1 and CDR2 from the germline V gene are SQVTM and ANQGSEA. This CDR3 comprises 14 residues. Trimming stripped 7 bases from V and 7 bases from J, with 23 bases between. The CDR3 coding sequence is TGCAGCGCCTGTATCAGGGGCCCTCCCTGGGAGCAGTACTTC. It codes for CSACIRGPPWEQYF.